At least ten counts were recorded for the clone carrying this T cell receptor (beta chain). Its antigen is currently unknown. The sample comes from a study of metastatic and nonmetastatic thyroid tumors. Study summary: For malignant and benign thyroid patients, tumor or nodule tissue and blood were the sources whose repertoires were compared. Overall study results and limits: Versus benign nodules, malignant thyroid tumors reportedly had significantly higher TCR beta diversity, in blood and tumor.

Every patient underwent thyroid surgery untreated. Per the authors' pipeline: Variation in CDR3 across clinicopathological groups served as the basis for constructing a distant-metastasis classifier in papillary thyroid cancer. TCRdb reanalyzed the PCR reads via MiXCR. TCRdb, not the original authors, processed these V and J calls. The profile shows more than 40,000 clones, over 25% of them singletons. The sample consisted of blood. This TCR came from a male donor with papillary thyroid cancer or a benign thyroid nodule (not recorded which). Some clones in this sample may be carry-over from other donors' samples.

The CDR3 coding sequence is TGTGCCAGCAGCCGGACAGGGGACCACTACAATGAGCAGTTCTTC. Translation gives CASSRTGDHYNEQFF. This chain joins TRBV12-3 or TRBV12-4 and TRBJ2-1; 9 nucleotides align to TRBD1. V lost 6 bases to trimming and J lost 3 bases; unmatched junction nucleotides: 6. The CDR3 totals 15 residues.